This T cell receptor (beta chain) is drawn from a study of shared clonotypes between healthy human individuals. Study-level points and caveats: Shared clonotypes: 4.5% to 6.5% naive CD4, about 3.5% naive CD8, 2.3% memory CD4, under 0.5% memory CD8.

Concerning this clone itself: Antigen unknown.

Naivety among CD8 cells was defined by CD45RO negativity and positive CCR7 selection, thereby excluding terminally differentiated effector memory CD45RA+ cells. Profiled with immunoSEQ multiplex PCR; TCRdb holds only in-frame clones, not every one. The sample lists approximately 2,000,000 clones; 93% were seen once. Germline lookup yields CDR1 MNHEY and CDR2 SMNVEV (reference sequence). The V gene lost 8 bases and the J gene lost 2 bases, with 11 bases spanning the gap. The CDR3 spans 13 residues. The V and J genes are TRBV27 and TRBJ2-3; TRBD2 might be the D (5 bases). The sequencing input was naive CD8+ T cells from PBMCs. This clonotype originated in a man in his late teens or twenties in good health. Some clones in this sample may be carry-over from other donors' samples. The CDR3 coding sequence is TGTGCCAGCTCCCGGGAATACACAGATACGCAGTATTTT. This sequence encodes CASSREYTDTQYF.